One and the same sample provided the 10 T cell receptor beta chains below, sequenced in a study of blood T cell repertoires in COVID-19. Data came from immunoSEQ multiplex PCR; TCRdb stores just in-frame clones and leaves some out. The table includes 88,000 or so clones, 85% detected once. The sample consisted of peripheral blood. The receptors were sampled from a man in his 60s with acute or convalescent COVID-19.

The V gene is TRBV2, the J gene TRBJ2-5; 7 positions match TRBD1. Trimming removed 6 bases from V and 5 bases from J; junction bases left unmatched: 9. The CDR3 runs to 14 residues. The germline CDR1 and CDR2 sequences are SNHLY and FYNNEI. The CDR3 loop is CASRKQGIRETQYF. In DNA form, the CDR3 reads TGTGCCAGCAGGAAACAGGGGATCCGGGAGACCCAGTACTTC.

The chain recombines TRBV7-9 with TRBJ2-1; D might be TRBD1 (5 bases). From germline, CDR1 is SEHNR and CDR2 FQNEAQ (reference sequence). V dropped 1 base and J dropped 7 bases, with 11 bases sitting between them. The CDR3 contains 14 residues. CDR3 amino acids: CASSLVGVRNEQFF. CDR3 in DNA: TGTGCCAGCAGCTTAGTAGGGGTGCGGAATGAGCAGTTCTTC. Full variable domain (missing parts from reference TRBV7-9 and TRBJ2-1): DTGVSQNPRHKITKRGQNVTFRCDPISEHNRLYWYRQTLGQGPEFLTYFQNEAQLEKSRLLSDRFSAERPKGSFSTLEIQRTEQGDSAMYLCASSLVGVRNEQFFGPGTRLTVL.

The chain couples TRBV18 to TRBJ2-2, with D maybe TRBD2 (5 bases). The CDR3 extends over 14 amino acids. Trimming stripped 2 bases from V and 6 bases from J, with 10 bases between. The germline V gene encodes CDR1 KGHSH and CDR2 LQKENI. In DNA form, the CDR3 reads TGTGCCAGCTCACCAATGAGGGCACCCGGGGAGCTGTTTTTT. Translating it yields CASSPMRAPGELFF.

This chain links TRBV5-1 with TRBJ2-3; 7 bases align to TRBD2. Germline V gives CDR1 SGHRS, CDR2 YFSETQ. This CDR3 is built from 15 residues. Trimming removed 0 bases from V and 5 bases from J; junction bases left unmatched: 6. The CDR3 spells CASSLARRELDTQYF. CDR3 nucleotides: TGCGCCAGCAGCTTGGCACGGCGGGAGCTAGATACGCAGTATTTT.

The rearrangement uses TRBV5-1 and TRBJ2-5, with D possibly TRBD2 on 5 matching bases. Looked up from germline, CDR1 is SGHRS and CDR2 is YFSETQ. V lost 5 bases to trimming and J lost 2 bases, with 16 bases between them. This CDR3 comprises 15 residues. CDR3 amino acids: CASRSEGRPQETQYF. Written as DNA, the CDR3 is TGCGCCAGCAGATCCGAGGGCAGACCTCAAGAGACCCAGTACTTC.

The rearrangement uses TRBV18 and TRBJ2-1; 9 bases fit TRBD2. The CDR3 sequence is 17 residues long. V was pared by 0 bases and J by 4 bases, with 7 bases of the junction left unmatched. In germline, CDR1 is KGHSH, CDR2 LQKENI. CDR3 amino acids: CASSPPAGGGHYNEQFF. In DNA form, the CDR3 reads TGTGCCAGCTCACCACCAGCGGGAGGCGGTCATTACAATGAGCAGTTCTTC.

This clone was recorded a few times. The V and J genes are TRBV30 and TRBJ2-7; the D gene is possibly TRBD2 (5 bases). V dropped 0 bases and J dropped 3 bases, with 6 bases sitting between them. This CDR3 contains 12 residues. CDR1 is GTSNPN and CDR2 is SVGIG in the germline V gene (reference sequence). CDR3 DNA: TGTGCCTGGAGTGTTAGCGTCTACGAGCAGTACTTC. Protein sequence: CAWSVSVYEQYF.

The chain uses TRBV2 and TRBJ2-5; D is undetermined. Germline CDR1 is SNHLY and CDR2 is FYNNEI. The CDR3 totals 14 residues. V was pared by 4 bases and J by 4 bases, with 13 bases between. The CDR3 loop is CASSVLGSGETQYF. In nucleotides, the CDR3 is TGTGCCAGCAGTGTCCTTGGTTCCGGAGAGACCCAGTACTTC.

The chain couples TRBV9 to TRBJ1-1; no clear D gene. This CDR3 has 15 amino acids. Trimming shortened V by 0 bases and J by 0 bases, and 9 bases separated the two germline ends. CDR1 and CDR2 (germline): SGDLS, YYNGEE. CDR3 in amino acids: CASSVVGGMNTEAFF. The CDR3 bases are TGTGCCAGCAGCGTAGTAGGCGGGATGAACACTGAAGCTTTCTTT.

This rearrangement joins TRBV19 to TRBJ2-5; the D is unclear. CDR3 length: 15 amino acids. Germline V lookup: CDR1 LNHDA, CDR2 SQIVND (reference sequence). Trimming removed 0 bases from V and 2 bases from J, with 10 bases in between. The CDR3 DNA reads as TGTGCCAGTAGTATAGATGCCCACACACAAGAGACCCAGTACTTC. Protein sequence: CASSIDAHTQETQYF.